Listed below are T cell receptor beta chains from one sample, sequenced in a study of shared clonotypes between healthy human individuals. The protocol was immunoSEQ multiplex PCR, while the TCRdb copy is restricted to in-frame clones and leaves out a portion. The data contain under 1,100,000 clones, more than 75% of them singletons. The sequenced sample was memory CD4+ T cells from PBMCs. The receptors here all came from a man aged 18 to 29 in good health. Some clones in this sample may be carry-over from other donors' samples. CDR3s include the opening cysteine and the closing phenylalanine or tryptophan. The D gene is left open where the match is weak. Clone size is stated in some rows and not others, as once, few, many or a class when expanded.

>16|.|TRBJ2-2|TRBD2|TRBV18
CASSRLAGGPDGELFF
TGTGCCAGCTCACGACTAGCGGGAGGGCCGGACGGGGAGCTGTTTTTT
>16|.|TRBJ2-1|.|TRBV6-5
CASSYLSGAGVNEQFF
TGTGCCAGCAGTTACCTCTCAGGGGCGGGTGTCAATGAGCAGTTCTTC
>13|.|TRBJ2-1|TRBD1|TRBV6-5
CASMGQGGGEQFF
TGTGCCAGCATGGGACAGGGGGGTGGTGAGCAGTTCTTC
>14|once|TRBJ2-7|.|TRBV5-8
CASSQPPDAPAQYF
TGTGCCAGCAGCCAGCCTCCGGACGCACCGGCGCAGTACTTC
>15|few|TRBJ2-7|TRBD2|TRBV2
CASIRSGASSYEQYF
TGTGCCAGCATCCGTAGCGGGGCGAGCTCCTACGAGCAGTACTTC
>20|.|TRBJ2-7|TRBD2|TRBV30
CAWSAAAGWGLAGITYEQYF
TGTGCCTGGAGTGCCGCTGCAGGGTGGGGACTAGCGGGAATAACCTACGAGCAGTACTTC
>14|many|TRBJ2-7|.|TRBV7-3
CASSLYGRADEQYF
TGTGCCAGCAGCTTATACGGGAGAGCAGACGAGCAGTACTTC
>12|.|TRBJ2-3|.|TRBV7-9
CASSLRTDTQYF
TGTGCCAGCAGCTTACGCACAGATACGCAGTATTTT
>16|few|TRBJ2-1|TRBD1|TRBV5-4
CASSLPPGQGYNEQFF
TGTGCCAGCAGCCTCCCTCCGGGACAGGGCTACAATGAGCAGTTCTTC
>13|.|TRBJ1-1|.|TRBV15
CATSRDLAPIAFF
TGTGCCACCAGCAGAGATTTGGCACCTATTGCTTTCTTT
>15|.|TRBJ2-1|.|TRBV7-2
CASSSDSSPYNEQFF
TGTGCCAGCAGCTCTGACAGTAGTCCCTACAATGAGCAGTTCTTC
>16|.|TRBJ2-5|TRBD1|TRBV9
CASSVGTGKHQETQYF
TGTGCCAGCAGCGTAGGGACAGGGAAACACCAAGAGACCCAGTACTTC
>15|.|TRBJ2-7|.|TRBV6-5
CASSYGRGITYEQYF
TGTGCCAGCAGCTACGGCAGGGGAATAACCTACGAGCAGTACTTC
>14|.|TRBJ1-4|.|TRBV10-2
CASSDTRRGEKLFF
TGCGCCAGCAGTGACACCCGAAGGGGAGAAAAACTGTTTTTT
>13|many|TRBJ1-5|.|TRBV9
CASSVGSGQPQHF
TGTGCCAGCAGCGTAGGTTCCGGTCAGCCCCAGCATTTT
>14|.|TRBJ2-7|TRBD1|TRBV5-1
CASSWTGIGYEQYF
TGCGCCAGCAGCTGGACAGGGATAGGCTACGAGCAGTACTTC
>18|.|TRBJ2-6|.|TRBV7-3
CASSLTGGLSTGANVLTF
TGTGCCAGCAGCCTAACGGGGGGCTTAAGCACTGGGGCCAACGTCCTGACTTTC
>13|.|TRBJ1-1|.|TRBV28
CASSRAGHTEAFF
TGTGCCAGCAGCCGGGCCGGACACACTGAAGCTTTCTTT
>15|.|TRBJ1-5|.|TRBV27
CASSLFRGGNQPQHF
TGTGCCAGCAGTTTATTCAGGGGAGGCAATCAGCCCCAGCATTTT
>12|.|TRBJ1-2|.|TRBV19
CATKGANYGYTF
TGTGCCACAAAAGGGGCTAACTATGGCTACACCTTC
>13|.|TRBJ2-7|.|TRBV7-9
CASSLGEWGEQYF
TGTGCCAGCAGCCTCGGCGAGTGGGGAGAGCAGTACTTC
>12|.|TRBJ1-4|.|TRBV23-1
CASSRPPEKLFF
TGCGCCAGCAGTCGACCCCCTGAAAAACTGTTTTTT
>13|.|TRBJ2-7|.|TRBV28
CASSRRFNNEQYF
TGTGCCAGCAGCCGACGGTTTAACAACGAGCAGTACTTC
>15|few|TRBJ1-4|.|TRBV28
CASIEGGQAGGKLFF
TGTGCCAGCATTGAAGGTGGGCAGGCCGGAGGAAAACTGTTTTTT
>15|.|TRBJ1-1|.|TRBV27
CASSTPDRYNTEAFF
TGTGCCAGCAGCACTCCGGACAGATATAACACTGAAGCTTTCTTT
>15|few|TRBJ2-7|TRBD1|TRBV18
CASSPSGTGLQEQYF
TGTGCCAGCTCACCATCGGGGACAGGGCTCCAAGAGCAGTACTTC
>13|.|TRBJ2-3|.|TRBV10-3
CAIPLDSTDTQYF
TGTGCCATCCCGCTGGATAGCACAGATACGCAGTATTTT
>14|.|TRBJ1-5|.|TRBV6-1
CATRWGRGNQPQHF
TGTGCCACCCGTTGGGGGCGAGGTAATCAGCCCCAGCATTTT
>12|.|TRBJ2-2|.|TRBV7-6
CASNRAAGELFF
TGTGCCAGCAACAGGGCGGCCGGGGAGCTGTTTTTT
>15|few|TRBJ1-2|.|TRBV5-1
CASSPSRYGDYGYTF
TGCGCCAGCAGCCCATCCCGTTACGGGGACTATGGCTACACCTTC
>14|few|TRBJ1-1|.|TRBV28
CASRRYGGRTEAFF
TGTGCCAGCAGACGCTACGGCGGGAGAACCGAAGCTTTCTTT
>15|.|TRBJ1-1|TRBD1|TRBV27
CASSWFRGANTEAFF
TGTGCCAGCAGTTGGTTCAGGGGGGCGAACACTGAAGCTTTCTTT
>15|.|TRBJ2-3|TRBD2|TRBV15
CATSRASGSTDTQYF
TGTGCCACCAGCAGAGCTAGCGGAAGCACAGATACGCAGTATTTT
>15|.|TRBJ2-1|TRBD2|TRBV5-4
CASSPALAGLNEQFF
TGTGCCAGCAGCCCCGCTCTAGCGGGACTTAATGAGCAGTTCTTC
>14|.|TRBJ1-1|TRBD1|TRBV5-1
CASSRLTGGAEAFF
TGCGCCAGCAGCCGATTGACAGGGGGAGCTGAAGCTTTCTTT
>16|.|TRBJ2-1|.|TRBV4-2
CASSPASVVSYNEQFF
TGTGCCAGCAGCCCCGCTAGCGTAGTTAGCTACAATGAGCAGTTCTTC
>9|few|TRBJ1-2|.|TRBV29-1
CSVGNGYTF
TGCAGCGTTGGTAATGGCTACACCTTC
>12|.|TRBJ1-5|.|TRBV13
CASSDLTQPQHF
TGTGCCAGCAGCGATCTTACTCAGCCCCAGCATTTT
>12|once|TRBJ2-1|.|TRBV27
CASSSRYNEQFF
TGTGCCAGCAGTTCTCGATACAATGAGCAGTTCTTC
>13|.|TRBJ2-5|TRBD1|TRBV5-1
CASSQGGGETQYF
TGCGCCAGCAGCCAAGGGGGCGGGGAGACCCAGTACTTC
>15|.|TRBJ1-2|TRBD1|TRBV6-6
CASSYAGGTSYGYTF
TGTGCCAGCAGTTACGCAGGGGGCACTAGCTATGGCTACACCTTC
>16|.|TRBJ2-7|.|TRBV6-6
CASSYKYATASYEQYF
TGTGCCAGCAGTTACAAATATGCCACTGCGTCCTACGAGCAGTACTTC